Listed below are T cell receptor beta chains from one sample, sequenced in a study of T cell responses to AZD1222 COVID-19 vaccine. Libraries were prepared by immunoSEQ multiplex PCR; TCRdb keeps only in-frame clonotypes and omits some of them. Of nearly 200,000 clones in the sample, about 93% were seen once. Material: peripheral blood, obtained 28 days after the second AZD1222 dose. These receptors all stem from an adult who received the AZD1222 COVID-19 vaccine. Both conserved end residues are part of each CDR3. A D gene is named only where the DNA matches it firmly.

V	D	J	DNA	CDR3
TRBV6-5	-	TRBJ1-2	TGTGCCAGCAGTCGCACCAGGGCTGGAGATGGCTACACCTTC	CASSRTRAGDGYTF
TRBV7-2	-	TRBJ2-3	TGTGCCAGCAGCTTAAGGGTGGGGGGGCCCACAGATACGCAGTATTTT	CASSLRVGGPTDTQYF
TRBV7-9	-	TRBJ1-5	TGTGCCAGCAGCTTAGTCGGGGGAAACGGCAATCAGCCCCAGCATTTT	CASSLVGGNGNQPQHF
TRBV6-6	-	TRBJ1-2	TGTGCCAGCAGTTACCAGTCTGGCTACACCTTC	CASSYQSGYTF
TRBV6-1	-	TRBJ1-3	TGTGCCAGCAGTCTGGGACCGGACTCTGGAAACACCATATATTTT	CASSLGPDSGNTIYF
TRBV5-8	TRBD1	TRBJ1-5	TGTGCCAGCAGCTTAAGGGGGCGCGGGAGCAATCAGCCCCAGCATTTT	CASSLRGRGSNQPQHF
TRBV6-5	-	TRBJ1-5	TGTGCCAGCAGAGCAGGGCTGGGCCAGCCCCAGCATTTT	CASRAGLGQPQHF
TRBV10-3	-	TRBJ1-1	TGTGCCATCAGTGAGCCTGGGACACCCCGAGGCACTGAAGCTTTCTTT	CAISEPGTPRGTEAFF
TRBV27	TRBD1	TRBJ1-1	TGTGCCAGCAGTTCCCCCTCCCGGGAACAGGGGGCGCGAGGCACTGAAGCTTTCTTT	CASSSPSREQGARGTEAFF
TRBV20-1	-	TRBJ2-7	TGCAGTGCACAGGGACCCTACGAGCAGTACTTC	CSAQGPYEQYF
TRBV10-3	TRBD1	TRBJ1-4	TGTGCCATCAGTGCCACAGGGGTAACTAATGAAAAACTGTTTTTT	CAISATGVTNEKLFF
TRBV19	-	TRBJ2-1	TGTGCCAGTAGTATTTCGGGTTGGAATGAGCAGTTCTTC	CASSISGWNEQFF
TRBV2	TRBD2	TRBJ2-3	TGTGCCAGCAGCTCGCGGGGGGGCACAGATACGCAGTATTTT	CASSSRGGTDTQYF
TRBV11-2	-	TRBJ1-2	TGTGCCAGCAGCTTTCGATCTGGCTACACCTTC	CASSFRSGYTF
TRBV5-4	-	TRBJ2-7	TGTGCCAGCAGCTTGGCCGGGGGGCGAGGGGATGAGCAGTACTTC	CASSLAGGRGDEQYF
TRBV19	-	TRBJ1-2	TGTGCCAGTAGTATCCCCAGGGCGGGAGGTGGCTACACCTTC	CASSIPRAGGGYTF
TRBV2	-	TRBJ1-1	TGTGCCAGCAGATATTCGATGAACACTGAAGCTTTCTTT	CASRYSMNTEAFF
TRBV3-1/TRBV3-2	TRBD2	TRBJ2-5	TGTGCCAGCAGCCAAGTTCGGGGGGGCCCCCAAGAGACCCAGTACTTC	CASSQVRGGPQETQYF
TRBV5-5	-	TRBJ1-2	TGTGCCAGCAGCTCGAGAGGGGGGGCAGGGTCGAACTATGGCTACACCTTC	CASSSRGGAGSNYGYTF
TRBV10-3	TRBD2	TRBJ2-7	TGTGCCATCAGTGAGCTGGGACTAGCGGGGACCTCCTACGAGCAGTACTTC	CAISELGLAGTSYEQYF
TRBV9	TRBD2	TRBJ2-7	TGTGCCAGCAGCCCGACGACCGGGACGGGGGGTGGATACGAGCAGTACTTC	CASSPTTGTGGGYEQYF
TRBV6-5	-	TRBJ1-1	TGTGCCAGCAGTTATTCCACAGGGATTAGCACTGAAGCTTTCTTT	CASSYSTGISTEAFF
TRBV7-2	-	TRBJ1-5	TGTGCCAGCAGCGCCACGACTGGAATCTTGCATTTT	CASSATTGILHF
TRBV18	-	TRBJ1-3	TGTGCCAGCTCACCACCGCGGGGTTCTGGAAACACCATATATTTT	CASSPPRGSGNTIYF
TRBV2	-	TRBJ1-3	TGTGCCAGCAGTGGGCAGGGATGGAACACCATATATTTT	CASSGQGWNTIYF
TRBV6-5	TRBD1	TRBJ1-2	TGTGCCAGCATTCGACAACAGGGGGCCGATGGCTACACCTTC	CASIRQQGADGYTF
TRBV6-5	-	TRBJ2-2	TGTGCCAGCAGTTTACGCGAGCTTACTTTCGGGGAGCTGTTTTTT	CASSLRELTFGELFF
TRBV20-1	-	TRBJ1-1	TGCAGTGCTAGTGAGGGGTCAGGGATTGGGAACACTGAAGCTTTCTTT	CSASEGSGIGNTEAFF
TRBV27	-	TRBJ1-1	TGTGCCAGCAGTTTGGATCCGGAGGCCGAAGCTTTCTTT	CASSLDPEAEAFF
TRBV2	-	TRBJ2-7	TGTGCCAGCAGTGAAATTGGGGGGCCCTACGAGCAGTACTTC	CASSEIGGPYEQYF
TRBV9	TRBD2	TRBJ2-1	TGTGCCAGCAGCGGAGGCCAGCGGGGGGGTAGCGAGCAGTTCTTC	CASSGGQRGGSEQFF
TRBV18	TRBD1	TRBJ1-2	TGTGCCAGCTCACCAGGACAGGGGGCCGATGGCTACACCTTC	CASSPGQGADGYTF
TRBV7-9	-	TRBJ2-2	TGTGCCAGCAGCCTGAATCAGGATCCGAGCACCGGGGAGCTGTTTTTT	CASSLNQDPSTGELFF